Listed below are T cell receptor beta chains from one sample, sequenced in a study of radiation and T cells in renal cell carcinoma. Only in-frame clones appear in the TCRdb table, and some are missing; sequencing was by immunoSEQ multiplex PCR. Seen here are about 150,000 clones, around 90% observed once, and the top ten hold around 4.4%. The specimen was blood, collected from a patient whose treatment included radiotherapy and nephrectomy. The origin of the receptors is a woman in her seventies with renal cell carcinoma. Each CDR3 is given with its conserved first and last residue. D genes are given only for firm matches. Where a row states a size, it is once, few, many or the class of an expanded clone; other rows omit it.

V: TRBV9
J: TRBJ1-2
size: .
D: .
DNA: TGTGCCAGCAGCGACCAGACAACAAACTATGGCTACACCTTC
CDR3: CASSDQTTNYGYTF

V: TRBV27
J: TRBJ1-4
size: .
D: TRBD1
DNA: TGTGCCAGCAGTTTCCTGACAGGGCCCAATGAAAAACTGTTTTTT
CDR3: CASSFLTGPNEKLFF

V: TRBV30
J: TRBJ2-3
size: .
D: TRBD2
DNA: TGTGCCTGGAGTGTAGGAGCGGGGGTGGGAGATACGCAGTATTTT
CDR3: CAWSVGAGVGDTQYF

V: TRBV5-1
J: TRBJ1-6
size: .
D: .
DNA: TGCGCCAGCAGCTTGGGGGGGCCCAATTCACCCCTCCACTTT
CDR3: CASSLGGPNSPLHF

V: TRBV19
J: TRBJ2-1
size: .
D: .
DNA: TGTGCCAGTAGGAGGGACTACAATGAGCAGTTCTTC
CDR3: CASRRDYNEQFF

V: TRBV5-4
J: TRBJ2-1
size: .
D: .
DNA: TGTGCCAGCAGCTTGGTCTTAACCAATGAGCAGTTCTTC
CDR3: CASSLVLTNEQFF

V: TRBV5-1
J: TRBJ2-3
size: .
D: .
DNA: TGCGCCAGCAGCTTGGGGGGCACAGATACGCAGTATTTT
CDR3: CASSLGGTDTQYF

V: TRBV5-4
J: TRBJ2-2
size: .
D: .
DNA: TGTGCCAGCAGCTTCGATCCGGTGAACACCGGGGAGCTGTTTTTT
CDR3: CASSFDPVNTGELFF

V: TRBV28
J: TRBJ1-1
size: .
D: .
DNA: TGTGCCAGCAGTTTCCGTCCGGGCGGGAGGGGGACCACTGAAGCTTTCTTT
CDR3: CASSFRPGGRGTTEAFF

V: TRBV6-5
J: TRBJ2-2
size: .
D: .
DNA: TGTGCCAGCAGTTACATACAGGGAAACGCCGGGGAGCTGTTTTTT
CDR3: CASSYIQGNAGELFF

V: TRBV30
J: TRBJ1-6
size: .
D: .
DNA: TGTGCCTGGACGGGGAACCTTTATAATTCACCCCTCCACTTT
CDR3: CAWTGNLYNSPLHF

V: TRBV6-4
J: TRBJ2-6
size: .
D: .
DNA: TGTGCCAGCCGGAGCTCTGGGGCCAACGTCCTGACTTTC
CDR3: CASRSSGANVLTF

V: TRBV5-1
J: TRBJ2-2
size: .
D: TRBD2
DNA: TGCGCCAGCGGGTCTAGCGGGGTAAACACCGGGGAGCTGTTTTTT
CDR3: CASGSSGVNTGELFF

V: TRBV5-1
J: TRBJ2-3
size: .
D: TRBD1
DNA: TGCGCCAGCAGCTTCCGGGACAGGGGTGGGGATACGCAGTATTTT
CDR3: CASSFRDRGGDTQYF

V: TRBV6-1
J: TRBJ2-7
size: .
D: TRBD1
DNA: TGTGCCAGCAGTCCTAGACAGGGTCCCTACGAGCAGTACTTC
CDR3: CASSPRQGPYEQYF

V: TRBV5-4
J: TRBJ1-1
size: .
D: .
DNA: TGTGCCAGCAGTGGCCCATGGGGGACTGAAGCTTTCTTT
CDR3: CASSGPWGTEAFF

V: TRBV9
J: TRBJ2-5
size: .
D: .
DNA: TGTGCCAGCAGCGTAGGAGGGGGAGGAGAGACCCAGTACTTC
CDR3: CASSVGGGGETQYF

V: TRBV7-9
J: TRBJ2-5
size: once
D: .
DNA: TGTGCCAGCAGCTCAGGGTCCGGGGAGACCCAGTACTTC
CDR3: CASSSGSGETQYF

V: TRBV7-3
J: TRBJ1-2
size: .
D: .
DNA: TGTGCCAGCAGCTTCGGTAGGGTAGATGGCTACACCTTC
CDR3: CASSFGRVDGYTF

V: TRBV27
J: TRBJ1-1
size: once
D: .
DNA: TGTGCCAGCAGCTTGGGGGCAGGGGCGGGAACTGAAGCTTTCTTT
CDR3: CASSLGAGAGTEAFF

V: TRBV6-1
J: TRBJ1-1
size: .
D: .
DNA: TGTGCCAGCCGGGAGGGGGGCACTGAAGCTTTCTTT
CDR3: CASREGGTEAFF

V: TRBV6-1
J: TRBJ2-5
size: .
D: TRBD2
DNA: TGTGCCAGCAGTTCCCTAGCGGGGGGCCGGGAGACCCAGTACTTC
CDR3: CASSSLAGGRETQYF

V: TRBV4-2
J: TRBJ1-2
size: .
D: .
DNA: TGTGCCAGCAGCCAAGATCACGTGGGGATCGGGTATGGCTACACCTTC
CDR3: CASSQDHVGIGYGYTF

V: TRBV2
J: TRBJ2-7
size: few
D: .
DNA: TGTGCCAGCAAGTCCGGGACCACTGTCTACGAGCAGTACTTC
CDR3: CASKSGTTVYEQYF

V: TRBV6-1
J: TRBJ1-5
size: once
D: TRBD1
DNA: TGTGCCAGCAGTGCTACAGGGGGCTTACAGCCCCAGCATTTT
CDR3: CASSATGGLQPQHF

V: TRBV7-9
J: TRBJ2-3
size: few
D: .
DNA: TGTGCCAGCAGCTTAGTTCTCGGGGATACGCAGTATTTT
CDR3: CASSLVLGDTQYF

V: TRBV5-1
J: TRBJ1-1
size: .
D: TRBD1
DNA: TGCGCCAGCAGCTCGGCCGGGACAGGGAACACTGAAGCTTTCTTT
CDR3: CASSSAGTGNTEAFF

V: TRBV28
J: TRBJ1-6
size: .
D: .
DNA: TGTGCCAGCAGTTTCTCCACGGACACCCGAAGCCACTTT
CDR3: CASSFSTDTRSHF

V: TRBV7-2
J: TRBJ2-2
size: .
D: .
DNA: TGTGCCAGCAGCTCGGACTTCTACTCCGGGGAGCTGTTTTTT
CDR3: CASSSDFYSGELFF

V: TRBV7-5
J: TRBJ1-1
size: .
D: .
DNA: TGTGCCAGAAGCCCGCGACAGGGAAACCCGAACACTGAAGCTTTCTTT
CDR3: CARSPRQGNPNTEAFF

V: TRBV6-5
J: TRBJ2-7
size: once
D: TRBD2
DNA: TGTGCCAGCAGCCCGGGGGGTATAACCTACGAGCAGTACTTC
CDR3: CASSPGGITYEQYF

V: TRBV5-5
J: TRBJ1-4
size: .
D: .
DNA: TGTGCCAGCAGCTTGTCTCCAGGGGCAACTAATGAAAAACTGTTTTTT
CDR3: CASSLSPGATNEKLFF

V: TRBV5-1
J: TRBJ1-6
size: .
D: .
DNA: TGCGCCAGCAGCTTGGGTGTAGCGGGTTCACCCCTCCACTTT
CDR3: CASSLGVAGSPLHF

V: TRBV2
J: TRBJ1-1
size: .
D: .
DNA: TGTGCCAGCAGTGAACAAGAACCTAACACTGAAGCTTTCTTT
CDR3: CASSEQEPNTEAFF

V: TRBV27
J: TRBJ2-7
size: .
D: TRBD1
DNA: TGTGCCAGCAGTCCGGGACAGGAGTTCTACGAGCAGTACTTC
CDR3: CASSPGQEFYEQYF

V: TRBV6-6
J: TRBJ2-1
size: .
D: TRBD2
DNA: TGTGCCAGCATTGAGCGGGGGGGCATCGATGAGCAGTTCTTC
CDR3: CASIERGGIDEQFF

V: TRBV7-9
J: TRBJ1-3
size: .
D: .
DNA: TGTGCCAGCAGTGGAGGAAACACCATATATTTT
CDR3: CASSGGNTIYF

V: TRBV18
J: TRBJ2-7
size: .
D: TRBD1
DNA: TGTGCCAGCTCACCCCTAGACAGGGGGGCCCACGAGCAGTACTTC
CDR3: CASSPLDRGAHEQYF

V: TRBV5-1
J: TRBJ1-1
size: .
D: TRBD1
DNA: TGCGCCAGCAGCAGCTCAGGGGGCACTGAAGCTTTCTTT
CDR3: CASSSSGGTEAFF

V: TRBV4-3
J: TRBJ1-6
size: .
D: .
DNA: TGCGCCAGCAGCCAAGAGCAGGGGTCACATTCACCCCTCCACTTT
CDR3: CASSQEQGSHSPLHF

V: TRBV5-4
J: TRBJ2-7
size: .
D: .
DNA: TGTGCCAGCAGCTTGGGGACTCTCGGCTCCTACGAGCAGTACTTC
CDR3: CASSLGTLGSYEQYF

V: TRBV11-2
J: TRBJ1-6
size: .
D: .
DNA: TGTGCCAGCAGCTTAGGGGGGAACTCTAATTCACCCCTCCACTTT
CDR3: CASSLGGNSNSPLHF

V: TRBV6-1
J: TRBJ1-6
size: .
D: .
DNA: TGTGCCAGCAGTGAAGCGCGTGGGGCACCCCTCCACTTT
CDR3: CASSEARGAPLHF

V: TRBV27
J: TRBJ1-5
size: .
D: TRBD1
DNA: TGTGCCAGCAGACCGGACAGGGCAAATCAGCCCCAGCATTTT
CDR3: CASRPDRANQPQHF

V: TRBV27
J: TRBJ1-6
size: .
D: .
DNA: TGTGCCAGCAGTTCTACCGGACTCTTAGTTGAATCACCCCTCCACTTT
CDR3: CASSSTGLLVESPLHF

V: TRBV4-2
J: TRBJ2-1
size: .
D: .
DNA: TGTGCCAGCAGCCGACCTAGCCCAGGGAATGAGCAGTTCTTC
CDR3: CASSRPSPGNEQFF

V: TRBV5-1
J: TRBJ2-3
size: .
D: TRBD2
DNA: TGCGCCAGCAGCTTGGGCTCTAGCGGGGGCCATACGCAGTATTTT
CDR3: CASSLGSSGGHTQYF

V: TRBV7-2
J: TRBJ1-5
size: .
D: .
DNA: TGTGCCAGCAGCCCTAACGCGGGGGGGAGAGGCAATCAGCCCCAGCATTTT
CDR3: CASSPNAGGRGNQPQHF

V: TRBV30
J: TRBJ1-5
size: once
D: TRBD1
DNA: TGTGCCTGGAGTCCGGGACAGGGGATTCAGCCCCAGCATTTT
CDR3: CAWSPGQGIQPQHF

V: TRBV7-3
J: TRBJ2-3
size: .
D: TRBD2
DNA: TGTGCCAGCAGCTTCGGCGGGGGGCGAACTAATACGCAGTATTTT
CDR3: CASSFGGGRTNTQYF

V: TRBV5-1
J: TRBJ2-3
size: .
D: TRBD2
DNA: TGCGCCAGCAGCTTCCTAGCGGGGGGGTCGCGAGATACGCAGTATTTT
CDR3: CASSFLAGGSRDTQYF